This T cell receptor beta chain was profiled in a study of CXCR3-negative and CXCR3-positive naive CD8 T cells. Preparation of TRB cDNA libraries relied on 5' RACE carrying UMI labels. Using the 5' RACE reads, TCRdb records one entry per CDR3 protein without DNA. The data include approximately 45,000 distinct CDR3 sequences; the top ten clones carry 14% to 15%. This CDR3 has 15 amino acids. The sequence was obtained from a human donor in good health. Some clones in this sample may be carry-over from other donors' samples. Sequencing used memory CD8+ T cells from blood. This chain links TRBV12-3 or TRBV12-4 with TRBJ2-5; TCRdb lists TRBD1, though no DNA is available to test this call. CDR3 loop: CASSLVGEGQETQYF.